The source of this T cell receptor (beta chain) is a study of cytomegalovirus exposure and HLA in healthy donors. General study points: Overall, under 200 TCR beta chains were annotated as cytomegalovirus-associated.

Measured with immunoSEQ multiplex PCR; TCRdb has only the in-frame clones, and not every one. The data show about 56,000 clones, roughly 87% seen once. This CDR3 is built from 16 residues. Of note for this clone: Its antigen remains unknown.

The sequence was obtained from a woman younger than 30 in good health and CMV-seronegative. The gene calls are TRBV21-1 and TRBJ2-7; no check of the table's D call, TRBD1, against the DNA was made. TRBV21-1 is assigned pseudogene status. The sequenced sample consisted of PBMCs. CDR3 loop: CASSRRVDRTPYEQYF. The DNA for the CDR3 is TGTGCCAGCAGCCGAAGGGTGGACAGGACTCCCTACGAGCAGTACTTC.